These 6 T cell receptor beta chains came from one sample sequenced in a study of T cell responses to AZD1222 COVID-19 vaccine. The protocol was immunoSEQ multiplex PCR, while the TCRdb copy is restricted to in-frame clones and leaves out a portion. The table records around 63,000 clones, roughly 87% of them present only once. Source: peripheral blood, taken on day 0 of AZD1222 vaccination. The receptor set was obtained from an adult in good health.

The chain combines TRBV5-5 with TRBJ2-3; the D call may be TRBD1 or TRBD2 (5 bases each). V lost 5 bases and J lost 2, with 12 bases in between. Germline V gene lookup returns CDR1 SGHKS and CDR2 YYEKEE (reference sequence). CDR3 length: 14 amino acids. CDR3 coding DNA: TGTGCCAGCAGTTCCGGGGCAATCACAGATACGCAGTATTTT. Its translation is CASSSGAITDTQYF.

This chain connects TRBV3-1 (or the pseudogene TRBV3-2) to TRBJ1-3; D not resolved. The CDR3 runs to 17 residues. The V end was cut by 6 bases, the J end by 0 bases, with 18 bases between. Per the germline V gene, CDR1 is LGHDT and CDR2 is YNNKEL (reference sequence). CDR3 protein: CASRPGGRLGSGNTIYF. The CDR3 region has the DNA TGTGCCAGCAGGCCCGGTGGCAGGCTAGGCTCTGGAAACACCATATATTTT.

The V and J genes are TRBV27 and TRBJ2-3, with 12 bases lining up with TRBD2. J was trimmed by 2 bases and V by 7 bases; bases with no gene match: 4. The germline V gene encodes CDR1 MNHEY and CDR2 SMNVEV (reference sequence). The length of the CDR3 is 15 residues. In nucleotides, the CDR3 is TGTGCCAGCACCCTAGCGGGGGGGGACACAGATACGCAGTATTTT. Amino acids: CASTLAGGDTDTQYF.

This chain connects TRBV3-1 (or the pseudogene TRBV3-2) to TRBJ2-1; a weak D match, TRBD2 (6 bases). The germline CDR1 and CDR2 sequences are LGHDT and YNNKEL (reference sequence). The CDR3 totals 15 residues. Trimming removed 4 bases from V and 2 bases from J, with 12 bases in between. CDR3 sequence reads: CASSPTGDAYNEQFF. The CDR3 coding sequence is TGTGCCAGCAGCCCTACGGGGGATGCCTACAATGAGCAGTTCTTC.

The chain is built from TRBV18 and TRBJ1-5; possible D gene TRBD1, 5 bases. Germline V lookup: CDR1 KGHSH, CDR2 LQKENI. Trimming cost V 2 bases and J 3 bases, with 11 bases left between them. The CDR3 spans 15 residues. The CDR3: CASSPGGTNNQPQHF. CDR3 coding DNA: TGTGCCAGCTCACCAGGAGGGACGAACAATCAGCCCCAGCATTTT.

The V and J genes are TRBV5-4 and TRBJ2-2; D unresolved. Germline V gene sequence: CDR1 SGHNT, CDR2 YYREEE (reference sequence). There are 17 residues in the CDR3. V dropped 0 bases and J dropped 1 base, with 13 bases sitting between them. The CDR3 loop is CASSLARRHVNTGELFF. The CDR3 coding sequence is TGTGCCAGCAGCTTGGCCCGGCGGCACGTGAACACCGGGGAGCTGTTTTTT.